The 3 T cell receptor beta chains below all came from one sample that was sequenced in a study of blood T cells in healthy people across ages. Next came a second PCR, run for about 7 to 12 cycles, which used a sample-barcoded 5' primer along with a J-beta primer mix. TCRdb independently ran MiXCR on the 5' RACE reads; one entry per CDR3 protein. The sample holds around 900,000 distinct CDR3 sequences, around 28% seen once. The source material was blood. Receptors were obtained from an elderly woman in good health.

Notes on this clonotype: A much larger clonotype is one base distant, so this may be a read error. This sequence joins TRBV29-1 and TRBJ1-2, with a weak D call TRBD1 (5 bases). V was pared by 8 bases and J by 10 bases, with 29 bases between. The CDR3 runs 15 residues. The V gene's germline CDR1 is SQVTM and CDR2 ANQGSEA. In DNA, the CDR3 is TGCAGCACGAAAGCACCGGGACGGGCCGACAATGACTACACCTTC. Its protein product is CSTKAPGRADNDYTF.

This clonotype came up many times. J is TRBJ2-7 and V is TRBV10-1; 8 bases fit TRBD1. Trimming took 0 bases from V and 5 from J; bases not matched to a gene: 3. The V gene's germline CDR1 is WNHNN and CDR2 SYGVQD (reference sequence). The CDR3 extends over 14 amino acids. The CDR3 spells CASSESPGGDEQYF. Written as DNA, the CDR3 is TGCGCCAGCAGTGAGTCCCCAGGGGGCGACGAGCAGTACTTC.

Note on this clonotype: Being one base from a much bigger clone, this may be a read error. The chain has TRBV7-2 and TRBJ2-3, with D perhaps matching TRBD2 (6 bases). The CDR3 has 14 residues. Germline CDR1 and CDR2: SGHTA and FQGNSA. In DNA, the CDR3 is TGTGCCAGCAGCCTGACTAGTATCACAGATACGCGGTATTTT. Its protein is CASSLTSITDTRYF. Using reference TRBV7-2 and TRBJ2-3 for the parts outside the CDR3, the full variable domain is GAGVSQSPSNKVTEKGKDVELRCDPISGHTALYWYRQSLGQGLEFLIYFQGNSAPDKSGLPSDRFSAERTGGSVSTLTIQRTQQEDSAVYLCASSLTSITDTRYFGPGTRLTVL.